What follows describes a single T cell receptor beta chain. Sequencing was performed with immunoSEQ multiplex PCR; in TCRdb, only in-frame clones are kept and a portion is missing. Of around 280,000 clones listed, around 90% are singletons. From germline, CDR1 is MNHEY and CDR2 SVGAGI. This CDR3 region has 14 residues. With 7 bases clipped from V and 10 bases from J, the junction kept 13 bases outside the gene matches. This entry belongs to a study of blood T cell repertoires in COVID-19. For recovered donors of Cohort 3, there were two negative PCRs, clearance, or symptom resolution. The material sequenced was PBMCs or T cells enriched from blood (not recorded which). This TCR was recovered from a middle-aged woman who had recovered from COVID-19. The chain links TRBV6-5 to TRBJ1-1, with 9 bases matching TRBD1. CDR3: CASTKGGQGRSAFF. CDR3 bases: TGTGCCAGCACCAAAGGGGGACAGGGACGGTCAGCTTTCTTT.